This TCR beta chain is drawn from a study of blood T cell repertoires in COVID-19. Study at large: Acute and convalescent COVID-19 samples came from the United States, Italy and Spain. From T cells, B-cell-depleted T cells, or PBMCs came the material, which was cDNA or gDNA.

In the original processing: Estimated nucleated cell counts came from reference gene primer amplification. This table comes from immunoSEQ multiplex PCR, and its TCRdb copy is limited to in-frame clones, with some not included. That table supplies the V and J calls and clone size; D and trimming were determined from the DNA. The sample has some 130,000 clones, over 70% seen once. V lost 0 bases, J lost 2 bases, and 6 bases lay in between. Germline assignment: CDR1 SGDLS and CDR2 YYNGEE. The length of the CDR3 is 14 residues. The V call is TRBV9, the J call TRBJ1-3, with D hard to call. Material: peripheral blood. The TCR comes from a man over 45 with active COVID-19. The CDR3 region is CASSVVPAGNTIYF. The CDR3 DNA is TGTGCCAGCAGCGTAGTGCCAGCTGGAAACACCATATATTTT.